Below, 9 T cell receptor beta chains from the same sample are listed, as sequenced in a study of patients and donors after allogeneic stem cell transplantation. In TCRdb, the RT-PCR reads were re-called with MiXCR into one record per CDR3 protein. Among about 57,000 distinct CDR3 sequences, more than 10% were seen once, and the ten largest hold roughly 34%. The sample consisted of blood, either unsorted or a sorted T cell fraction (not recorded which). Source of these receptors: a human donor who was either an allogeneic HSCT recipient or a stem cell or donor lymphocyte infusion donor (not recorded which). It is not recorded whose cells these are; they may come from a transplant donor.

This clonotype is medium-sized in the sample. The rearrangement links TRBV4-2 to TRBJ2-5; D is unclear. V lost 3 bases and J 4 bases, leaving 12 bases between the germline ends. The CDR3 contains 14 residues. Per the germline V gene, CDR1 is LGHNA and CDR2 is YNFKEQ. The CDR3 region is CASSHPTWTETQYF. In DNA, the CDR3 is TGTGCCAGCAGCCACCCCACCTGGACAGAGACCCAGTACTTC.

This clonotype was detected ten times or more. CDR3 coding DNA: TGTGCCAGCAGCCCAGTCCCCCACCCTGACAGGGTGGGATCTGGAAACACCATATATTTT. Amino acid sequence: CASSPVPHPDRVGSGNTIYF. The J gene is TRBJ1-3, the V gene TRBV7-8; 7 bases align to TRBD1. Germline assignment: CDR1 SGHVS and CDR2 FQNEAQ. The CDR3 is 20 amino acids. V lost 5 bases to trimming and J lost 1 base; unmatched junction nucleotides: 20.

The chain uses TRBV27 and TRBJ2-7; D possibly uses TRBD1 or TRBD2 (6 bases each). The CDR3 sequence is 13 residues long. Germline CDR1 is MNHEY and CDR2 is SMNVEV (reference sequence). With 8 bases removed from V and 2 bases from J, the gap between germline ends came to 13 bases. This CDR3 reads CASGGGPTYEQYF. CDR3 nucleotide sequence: TGTGCCAGCGGTGGGGGGCCCACCTACGAGCAGTACTTC.

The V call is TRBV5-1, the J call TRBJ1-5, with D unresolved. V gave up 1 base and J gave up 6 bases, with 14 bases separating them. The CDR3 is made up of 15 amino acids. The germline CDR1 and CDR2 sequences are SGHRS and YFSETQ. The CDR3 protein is CASSLNAEIGQPQHF. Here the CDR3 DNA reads TGCGCCAGCAGCTTGAACGCCGAAATTGGTCAGCCCCAGCATTTT.

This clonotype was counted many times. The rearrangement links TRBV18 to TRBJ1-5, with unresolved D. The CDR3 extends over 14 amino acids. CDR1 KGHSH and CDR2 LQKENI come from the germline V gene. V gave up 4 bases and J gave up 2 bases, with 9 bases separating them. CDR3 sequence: CASSLSQGNQPQHF. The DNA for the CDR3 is TGTGCCAGCTCACTTTCTCAGGGCAATCAGCCCCAGCATTTT.

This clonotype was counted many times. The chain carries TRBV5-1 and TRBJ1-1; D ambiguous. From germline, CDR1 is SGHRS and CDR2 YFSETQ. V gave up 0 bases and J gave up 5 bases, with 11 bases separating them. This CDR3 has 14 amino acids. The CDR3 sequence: CASSLAWGETEAFF. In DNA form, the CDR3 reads TGCGCCAGCAGCTTGGCATGGGGAGAAACTGAAGCTTTCTTT.

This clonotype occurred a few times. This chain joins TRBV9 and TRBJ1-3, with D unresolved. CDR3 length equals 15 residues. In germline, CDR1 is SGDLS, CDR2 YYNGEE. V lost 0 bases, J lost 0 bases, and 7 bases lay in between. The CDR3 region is CASSVEQGSGNTIYF. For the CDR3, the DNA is TGTGCCAGCAGCGTAGAGCAAGGCTCTGGAAACACCATATATTTT.

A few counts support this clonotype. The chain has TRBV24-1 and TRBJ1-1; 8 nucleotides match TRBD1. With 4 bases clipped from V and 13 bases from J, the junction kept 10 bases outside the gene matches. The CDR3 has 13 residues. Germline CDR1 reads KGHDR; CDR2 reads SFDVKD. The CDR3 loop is CATSDPPPGQVFF. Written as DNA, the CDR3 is TGTGCCACCAGTGACCCCCCCCCGGGACAGGTTTTCTTT.

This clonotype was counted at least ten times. CDR3 protein: CATSGGQGRINEQFF. For the CDR3, the DNA is TGTGCCACCAGTGGAGGGCAGGGAAGGATCAATGAGCAGTTCTTC. The gene calls are TRBV24-1 and TRBJ2-1; D may correspond to TRBD1 or TRBD2 (5 bases each). Germline CDR1 reads KGHDR; CDR2 reads SFDVKD. The CDR3 runs 15 residues. Trimming stripped 5 bases from V and 6 bases from J, with 16 bases between.